The clone carrying this T cell receptor beta chain was observed at least ten times. The target antigen is unknown. The sample comes from a study of post-analysis software for immune sequencing data. General study points: By F measure, samples from a shared preparation batch strongly co-clustered.

TCR beta cDNA libraries had unique molecular identifiers. Once about 0.9 to 11 million T cells were used, 400,000 to 550,000 cDNA molecules resulted. TCRdb re-called the PCR reads with MiXCR, one entry per CDR3 protein. This repertoire shows fewer than 550,000 distinct CDR3 sequences, under 40% found once; its top ten account for less than 6%. The specimen was blood. This clonotype originated in a girl younger than 18 with multiple sclerosis.

The CDR3 nucleotides read TGTGCCAGCAGCTTGTCAGGGGCTAGCTACAATGAGCAGTTCTTC. Translating gives CASSLSGASYNEQFF. J is TRBJ2-1 and V is TRBV5-5, with a weak D call TRBD1 (6 bases). The germline V gene has CDR1 SGHKS and CDR2 YYEKEE (reference sequence). The V gene lost 1 base and the J gene lost 3 bases, with 11 bases spanning the gap. This CDR3 has 15 amino acids.